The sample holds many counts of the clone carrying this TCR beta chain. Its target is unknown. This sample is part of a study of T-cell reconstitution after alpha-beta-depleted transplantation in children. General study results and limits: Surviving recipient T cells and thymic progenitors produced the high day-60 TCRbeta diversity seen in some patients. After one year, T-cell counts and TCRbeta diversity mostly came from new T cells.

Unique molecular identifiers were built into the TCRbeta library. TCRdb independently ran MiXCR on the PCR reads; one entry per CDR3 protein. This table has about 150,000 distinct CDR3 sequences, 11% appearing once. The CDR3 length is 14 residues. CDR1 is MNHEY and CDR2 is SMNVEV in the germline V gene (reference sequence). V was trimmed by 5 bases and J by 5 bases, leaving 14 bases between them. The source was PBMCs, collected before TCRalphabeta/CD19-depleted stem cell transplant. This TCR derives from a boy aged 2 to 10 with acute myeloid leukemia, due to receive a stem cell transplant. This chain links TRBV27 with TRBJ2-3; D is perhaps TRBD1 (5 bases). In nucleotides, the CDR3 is TGTGCCAGCAGTCTTGACAGAGCTATAGATACGCAGTATTTT. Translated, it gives CASSLDRAIDTQYF.